The 5 T cell receptor beta chains presented below share a single source sample, sequenced in a study of control samples from healthy donors and cancer patients. Data came from immunoSEQ multiplex PCR; TCRdb stores just in-frame clones and leaves some out. The sample carries just under 75,000 clones, roughly 90% recorded once. The sequenced sample was blood. These receptors were taken from a woman in her 50s in good health.

This chain joins TRBV7-2 and TRBJ1-6; 8 bases align to TRBD1. This CDR3 is built from 16 residues. V shed 4 bases, J shed 5 bases, and the junction held 7 bases outside the gene matches. Germline V gene sequence: CDR1 SGHTA, CDR2 FQGNSA. The CDR3 DNA reads TGTGCCAGCAGCTACTACAGGGGGACGAATAATTCACCCCTCCACTTT. Its translation is CASSYYRGTNNSPLHF.

V usage is TRBV28 and J usage is TRBJ1-6; 7 bases match TRBD1. J gave up 0 bases and V 5 bases, and 7 bases lay outside the gene matches. The CDR3 is 17 residues long. From germline, CDR1 is MDHEN and CDR2 SYDVKM. CDR3 nucleotide sequence: TGTGCCAGCAGTGGGGGACAGCGAAGCTCCTATAATTCACCCCTCCACTTT. Translating it yields CASSGGQRSSYNSPLHF.

V and J are TRBV4-1 and TRBJ1-6; D perhaps matches TRBD1 (6 bases). V lost 8 bases and J 2 bases, leaving 13 bases between the germline ends. Germline CDR1 MGHRA, CDR2 YSYEKL. The CDR3 is 15 residues long. The CDR3 is CASRTTGAYNSPLHF. The CDR3 nucleotides read TGCGCCAGCCGCACGACAGGCGCCTATAATTCACCCCTCCACTTT.

The J gene is TRBJ2-1, the V gene TRBV2, with 11 positions matching TRBD2. Per the germline V gene, CDR1 is SNHLY and CDR2 is FYNNEI. The CDR3 extends over 17 amino acids. With V trimmed by 6 bases and J by 8 bases, 15 bases remained unmatched. The CDR3 region is CASSETGLADLSDEQFF. Written as DNA, the CDR3 is TGTGCCAGCAGCGAAACGGGACTAGCGGACCTCTCGGATGAGCAGTTCTTC.

V is TRBV27 and J is TRBJ1-5; D perhaps matches TRBD1 (6 bases). Germline values: CDR1 MNHEY, CDR2 SMNVEV (reference sequence). The V and J ends lost 6 bases and 6 bases respectively, with 9 bases between them. The CDR3 has 12 residues. CDR3 in amino acids: CASSTGSQPQHF. For the CDR3, the DNA is TGTGCCAGCAGCACAGGGTCTCAGCCCCAGCATTTT.